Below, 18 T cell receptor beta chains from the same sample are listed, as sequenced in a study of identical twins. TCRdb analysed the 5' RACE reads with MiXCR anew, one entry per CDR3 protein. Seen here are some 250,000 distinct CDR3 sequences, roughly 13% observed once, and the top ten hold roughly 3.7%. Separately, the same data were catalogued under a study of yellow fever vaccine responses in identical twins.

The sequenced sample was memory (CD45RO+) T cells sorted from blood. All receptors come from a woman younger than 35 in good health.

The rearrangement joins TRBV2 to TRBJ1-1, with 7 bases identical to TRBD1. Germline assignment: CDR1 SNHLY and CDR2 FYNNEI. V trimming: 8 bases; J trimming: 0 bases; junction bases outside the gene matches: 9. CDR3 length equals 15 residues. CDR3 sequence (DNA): TGTGCCAGCCTAGGGGCAGGGGGGATGAACACTGAAGCTTTCTTT. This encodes CASLGAGGMNTEAFF.

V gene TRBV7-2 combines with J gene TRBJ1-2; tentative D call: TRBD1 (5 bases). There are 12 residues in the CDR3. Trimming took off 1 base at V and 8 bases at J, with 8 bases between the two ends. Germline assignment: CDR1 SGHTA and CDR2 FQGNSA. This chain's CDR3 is CASSLGYRGYTF. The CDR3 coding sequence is TGTGCCAGCAGCTTAGGGTACAGGGGCTACACCTTC.

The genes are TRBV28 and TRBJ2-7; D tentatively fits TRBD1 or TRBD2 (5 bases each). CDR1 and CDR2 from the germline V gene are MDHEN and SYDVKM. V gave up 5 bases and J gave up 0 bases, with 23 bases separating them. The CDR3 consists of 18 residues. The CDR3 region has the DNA TGTGCCAGCAGTCCACCACAGGAGGCGAAGAAAGGCTCCTACGAGCAGTACTTC. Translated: CASSPPQEAKKGSYEQYF. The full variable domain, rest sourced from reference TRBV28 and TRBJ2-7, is DVKVTQSSRYLVKRTGEKVFLECVQDMDHENMFWYRQDPGLGLRLIYFSYDVKMKEKGDIPEGYSVSREKKERFSLILESASTNQTSMYLCASSPPQEAKKGSYEQYFGPGTRLTVT.

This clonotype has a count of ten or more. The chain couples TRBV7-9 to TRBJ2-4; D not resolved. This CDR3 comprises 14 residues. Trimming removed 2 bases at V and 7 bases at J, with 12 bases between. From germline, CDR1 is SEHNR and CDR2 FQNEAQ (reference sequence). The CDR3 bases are TGTGCCAGCAGCTTAATGATCGGGTGGAACATTCAGTACTTC. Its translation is CASSLMIGWNIQYF. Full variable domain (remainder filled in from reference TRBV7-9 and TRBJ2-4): DTGVSQNPRHKITKRGQNVTFRCDPISEHNRLYWYRQTLGQGPEFLTYFQNEAQLEKSRLLSDRFSAERPKGSFSTLEIQRTEQGDSAMYLCASSLMIGWNIQYFGAGTRLSVL.

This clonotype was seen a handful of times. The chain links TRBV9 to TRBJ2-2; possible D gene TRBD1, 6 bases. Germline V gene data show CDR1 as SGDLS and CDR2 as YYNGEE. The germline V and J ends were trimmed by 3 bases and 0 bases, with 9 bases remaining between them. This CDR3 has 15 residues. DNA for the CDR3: TGTGCCAGCAGCGCCCGGACAGCGAACACCGGGGAGCTGTTTTTT. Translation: CASSARTANTGELFF.

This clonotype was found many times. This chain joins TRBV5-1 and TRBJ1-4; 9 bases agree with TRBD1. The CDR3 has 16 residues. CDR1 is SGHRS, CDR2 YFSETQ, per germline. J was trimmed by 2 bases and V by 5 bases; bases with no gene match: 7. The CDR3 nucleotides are TGCGCCAGCAGACCCGGGACAGGGCTCACTAATGAAAAACTGTTTTTT. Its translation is CASRPGTGLTNEKLFF.

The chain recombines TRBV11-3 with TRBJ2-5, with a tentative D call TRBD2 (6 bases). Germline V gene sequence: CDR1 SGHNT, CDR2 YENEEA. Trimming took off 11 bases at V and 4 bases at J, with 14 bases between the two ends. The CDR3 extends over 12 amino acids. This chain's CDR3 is CARHRRGETQYF. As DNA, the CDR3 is TGTGCCCGCCACAGGCGGGGAGAGACCCAGTACTTC.

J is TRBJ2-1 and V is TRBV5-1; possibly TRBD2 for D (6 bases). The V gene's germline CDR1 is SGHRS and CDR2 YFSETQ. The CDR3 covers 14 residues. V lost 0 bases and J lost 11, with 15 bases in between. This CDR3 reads CASSLGGTGAQQFF. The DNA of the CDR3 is TGCGCCAGCAGCTTGGGGGGCACGGGAGCACAGCAGTTCTTC.

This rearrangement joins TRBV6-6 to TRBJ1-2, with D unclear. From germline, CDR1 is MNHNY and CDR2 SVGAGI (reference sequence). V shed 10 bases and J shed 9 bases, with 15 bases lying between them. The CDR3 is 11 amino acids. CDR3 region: CAIAPGNRYTF. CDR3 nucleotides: TGTGCCATTGCTCCCGGCAACCGCTACACCTTC.

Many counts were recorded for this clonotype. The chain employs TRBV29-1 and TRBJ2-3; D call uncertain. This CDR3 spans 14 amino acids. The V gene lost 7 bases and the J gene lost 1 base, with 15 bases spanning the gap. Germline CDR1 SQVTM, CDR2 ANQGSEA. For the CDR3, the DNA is TGCAGCGCCACCCCGATTGGCGGCACAGATACGCAGTATTTT. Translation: CSATPIGGTDTQYF.

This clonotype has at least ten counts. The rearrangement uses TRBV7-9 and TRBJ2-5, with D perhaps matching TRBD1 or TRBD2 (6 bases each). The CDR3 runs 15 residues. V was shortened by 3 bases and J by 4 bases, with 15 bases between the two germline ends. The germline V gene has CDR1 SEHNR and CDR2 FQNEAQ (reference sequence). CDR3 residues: CASSLLVGGRETQYF. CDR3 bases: TGTGCCAGCAGCTTGTTGGTCGGGGGCCGAGAGACCCAGTACTTC.

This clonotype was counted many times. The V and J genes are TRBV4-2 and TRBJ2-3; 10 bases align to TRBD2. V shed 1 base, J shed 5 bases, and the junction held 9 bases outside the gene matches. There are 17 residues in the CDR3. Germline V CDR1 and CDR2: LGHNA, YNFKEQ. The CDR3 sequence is CASSQAPSGGSEDTQYF. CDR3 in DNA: TGTGCCAGCAGCCAAGCCCCTAGCGGGGGCTCGGAAGATACGCAGTATTTT.

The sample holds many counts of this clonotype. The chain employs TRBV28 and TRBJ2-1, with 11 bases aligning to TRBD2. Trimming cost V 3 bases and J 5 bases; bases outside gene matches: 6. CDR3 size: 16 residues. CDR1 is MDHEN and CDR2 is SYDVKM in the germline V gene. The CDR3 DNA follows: TGTGCCAGCAGTTTCCGGGGACTAGCGGCTAACAATGAGCAGTTCTTC. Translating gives CASSFRGLAANNEQFF. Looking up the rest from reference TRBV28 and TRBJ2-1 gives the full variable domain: DVKVTQSSRYLVKRTGEKVFLECVQDMDHENMFWYRQDPGLGLRLIYFSYDVKMKEKGDIPEGYSVSREKKERFSLILESASTNQTSMYLCASSFRGLAANNEQFFGPGTRLTVL.

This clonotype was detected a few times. The CDR3 coding sequence is TGTGCCACTCGACAGGGATCTGGAAACACCATATATTTT. Its translation: CATRQGSGNTIYF. The chain joins TRBV19 to TRBJ1-3; 7 bases map to TRBD1. Germline V gene lookup returns CDR1 LNHDA and CDR2 SQIVND (reference sequence). The CDR3 is 13 residues long. After removal of 10 bases from V and 1 base from J, the junction contained 4 bases not matched to a gene.

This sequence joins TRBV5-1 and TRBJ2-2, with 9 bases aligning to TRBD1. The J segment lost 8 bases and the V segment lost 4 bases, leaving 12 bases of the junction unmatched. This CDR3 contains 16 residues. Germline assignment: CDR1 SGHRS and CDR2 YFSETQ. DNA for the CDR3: TGCGCCAGCAGCACCTTACCGGGACAGGGCACTGGGGAGCTGTTTTTT. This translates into CASSTLPGQGTGELFF.

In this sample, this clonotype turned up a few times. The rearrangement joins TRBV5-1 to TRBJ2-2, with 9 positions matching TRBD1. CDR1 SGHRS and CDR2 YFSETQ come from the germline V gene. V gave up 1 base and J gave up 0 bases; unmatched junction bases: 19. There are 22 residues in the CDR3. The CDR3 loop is CASSLRMGGTGITTSNTGELFF. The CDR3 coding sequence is TGCGCCAGCAGCTTGAGAATGGGCGGGACAGGGATAACTACCTCGAACACCGGGGAGCTGTTTTTT.

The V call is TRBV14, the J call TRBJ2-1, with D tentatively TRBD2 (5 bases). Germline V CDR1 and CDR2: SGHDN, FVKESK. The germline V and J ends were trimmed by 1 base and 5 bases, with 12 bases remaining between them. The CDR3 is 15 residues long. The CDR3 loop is CASSQGVSVNNEQFF. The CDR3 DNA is TGTGCCAGCAGCCAAGGGGTTAGCGTGAACAATGAGCAGTTCTTC.

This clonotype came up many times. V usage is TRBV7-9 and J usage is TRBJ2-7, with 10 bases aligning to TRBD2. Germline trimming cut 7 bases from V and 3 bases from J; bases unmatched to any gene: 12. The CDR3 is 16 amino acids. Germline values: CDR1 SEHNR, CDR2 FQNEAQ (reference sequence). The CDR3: CASTQDGTSAIYEQYF. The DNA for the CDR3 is TGTGCCAGCACCCAAGACGGGACTAGCGCCATCTACGAGCAGTACTTC.